This T cell receptor beta chain was captured by sequencing in a study of cytomegalovirus exposure and HLA in healthy donors. Study-wide results and caveats: Several of the most significant clusters appeared, in a later analysis, to be linked to common viral pathogens. Researchers catalogued under 200 TCR beta chains as cytomegalovirus-associated. Equally common other TCR beta chains were less clonally expanded than HLA-associated ones, a later analysis found.

Both 60 Vbeta primers and 13 Jbeta primers went into the PCR. Here immunoSEQ multiplex PCR was the method, and the copy in TCRdb shows in-frame clones only, minus some. The table has 100,000 to 150,000 clones, about 80% seen once. In regard to this clone: Its antigen is as yet unknown.

Sequencing was carried out using PBMCs. The TCR was taken from a middle-aged man in good health and CMV-seronegative.

CDR3 in amino acids: CASSSHLAGEHYAGELFF. The CDR3 DNA sequence: TGTGCCAGCAGTTCCCACCTAGCGGGGGAGCATTACGCCGGGGAGCTGTTTTTT. V usage is TRBV27 and J usage is TRBJ2-2; 10 bases line up with TRBD2. With V trimmed by 4 bases and J by 6 bases, 14 bases remained unmatched. Germline V gives CDR1 MNHEY, CDR2 SMNVEV (reference sequence). The CDR3 loop spans 18 amino acids.